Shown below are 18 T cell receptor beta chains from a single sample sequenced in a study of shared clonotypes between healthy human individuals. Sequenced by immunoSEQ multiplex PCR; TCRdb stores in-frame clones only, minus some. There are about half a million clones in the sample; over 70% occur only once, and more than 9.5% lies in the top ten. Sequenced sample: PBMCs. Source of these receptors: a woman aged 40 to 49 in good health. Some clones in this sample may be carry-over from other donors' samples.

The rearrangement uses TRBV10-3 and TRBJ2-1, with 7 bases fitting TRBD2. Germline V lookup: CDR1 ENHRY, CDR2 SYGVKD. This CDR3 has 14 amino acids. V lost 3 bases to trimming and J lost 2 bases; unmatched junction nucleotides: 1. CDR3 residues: CAISDGLAYNEQFF. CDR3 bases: TGTGCCATCAGTGACGGACTAGCCTACAATGAGCAGTTCTTC.

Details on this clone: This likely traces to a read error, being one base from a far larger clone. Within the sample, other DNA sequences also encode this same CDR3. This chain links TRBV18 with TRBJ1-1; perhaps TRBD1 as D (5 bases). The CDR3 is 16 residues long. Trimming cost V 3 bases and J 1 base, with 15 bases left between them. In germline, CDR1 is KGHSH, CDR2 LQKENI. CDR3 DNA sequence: TGTGCCAGCTCACCGGGGGTGACCTGGCGGAACACTGAAGCTTTCTTT. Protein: CASSPGVTWRNTEAFF.

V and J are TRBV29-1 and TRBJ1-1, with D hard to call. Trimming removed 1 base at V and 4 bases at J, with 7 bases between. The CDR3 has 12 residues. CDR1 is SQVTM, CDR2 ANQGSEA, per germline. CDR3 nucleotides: TGCAGCGTTGAAGGGGGTCCCACTGAAGCTTTCTTT. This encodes CSVEGGPTEAFF.

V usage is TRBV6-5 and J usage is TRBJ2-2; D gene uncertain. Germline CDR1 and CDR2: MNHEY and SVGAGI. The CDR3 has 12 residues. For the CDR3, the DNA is TGTGCGGCCTCGGGGAACACCGGGGAGCTGTTTTTT. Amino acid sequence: CAASGNTGELFF.

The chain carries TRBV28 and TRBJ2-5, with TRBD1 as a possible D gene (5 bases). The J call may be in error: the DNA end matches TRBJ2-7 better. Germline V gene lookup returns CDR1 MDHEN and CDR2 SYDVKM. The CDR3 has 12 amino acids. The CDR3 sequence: CASSETDYEQYF. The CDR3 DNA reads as TGTGCCAGCAGTGAGACAGACTACGAGCAGTACTTC.

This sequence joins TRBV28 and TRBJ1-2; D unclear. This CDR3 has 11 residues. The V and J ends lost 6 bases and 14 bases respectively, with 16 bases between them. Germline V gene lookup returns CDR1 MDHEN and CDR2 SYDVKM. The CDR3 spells CASRRTEAPTF. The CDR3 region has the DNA TGTGCCAGCAGGCGCACAGAGGCGCCTACCTTC.

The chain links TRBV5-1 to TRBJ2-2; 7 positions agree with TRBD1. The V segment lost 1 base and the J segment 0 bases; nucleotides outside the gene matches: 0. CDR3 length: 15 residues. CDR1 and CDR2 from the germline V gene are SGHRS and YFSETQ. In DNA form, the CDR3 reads TGCGCCAGCAGCTTGACAGGGGCGAACACCGGGGAGCTGTTTTTT. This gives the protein CASSLTGANTGELFF.

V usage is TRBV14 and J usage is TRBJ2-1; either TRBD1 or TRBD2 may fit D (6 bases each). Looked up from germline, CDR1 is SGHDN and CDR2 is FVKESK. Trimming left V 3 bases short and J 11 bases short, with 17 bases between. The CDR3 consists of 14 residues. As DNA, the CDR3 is TGTGCCAGCAGCCAGCCGGGGGCGGGAAACAAGCAGTTCTTC. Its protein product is CASSQPGAGNKQFF.

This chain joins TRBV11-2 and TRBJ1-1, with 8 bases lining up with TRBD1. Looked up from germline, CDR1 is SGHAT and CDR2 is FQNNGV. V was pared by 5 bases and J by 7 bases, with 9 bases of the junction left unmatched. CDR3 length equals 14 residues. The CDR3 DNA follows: TGTGCCAGCAGCCCACGGACAGGGTGGGGTGAAGCTTTCTTT. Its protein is CASSPRTGWGEAFF.

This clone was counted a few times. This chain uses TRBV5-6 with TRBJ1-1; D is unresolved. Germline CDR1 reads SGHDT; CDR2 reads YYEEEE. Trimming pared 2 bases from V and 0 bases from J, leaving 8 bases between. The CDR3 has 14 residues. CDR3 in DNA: TGTGCCAGCAGCTTAGGGATCGTGAACACTGAAGCTTTCTTT. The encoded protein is CASSLGIVNTEAFF.

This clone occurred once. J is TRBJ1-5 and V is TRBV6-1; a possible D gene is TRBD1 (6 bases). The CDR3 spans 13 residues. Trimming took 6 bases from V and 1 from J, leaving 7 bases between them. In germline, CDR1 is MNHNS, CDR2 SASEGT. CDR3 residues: CASSGQSNQPQHF. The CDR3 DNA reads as TGTGCCAGCAGCGGACAGAGCAATCAGCCCCAGCATTTT.

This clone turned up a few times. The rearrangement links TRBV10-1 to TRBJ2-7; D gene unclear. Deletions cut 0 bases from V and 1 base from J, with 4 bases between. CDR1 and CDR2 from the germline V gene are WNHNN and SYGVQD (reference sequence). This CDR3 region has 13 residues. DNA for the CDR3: TGCGCCAGCAGTGAGTCTCGGTCCTACGAGCAGTACTTC. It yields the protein CASSESRSYEQYF.

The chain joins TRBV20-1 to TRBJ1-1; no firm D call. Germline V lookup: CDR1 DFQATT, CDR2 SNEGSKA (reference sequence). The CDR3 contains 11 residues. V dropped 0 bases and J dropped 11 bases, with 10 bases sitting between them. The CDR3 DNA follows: TGCAGTGCTAGAGAGGCGCGGGCGGCTTTCTTT. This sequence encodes CSAREARAAFF.

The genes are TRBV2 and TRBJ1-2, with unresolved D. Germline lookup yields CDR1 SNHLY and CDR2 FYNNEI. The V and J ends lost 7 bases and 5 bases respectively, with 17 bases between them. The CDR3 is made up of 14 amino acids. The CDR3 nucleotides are TGTGCCAGCACGATCATGGCAGGACTGTATGGCTACACCTTC. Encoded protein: CASTIMAGLYGYTF.

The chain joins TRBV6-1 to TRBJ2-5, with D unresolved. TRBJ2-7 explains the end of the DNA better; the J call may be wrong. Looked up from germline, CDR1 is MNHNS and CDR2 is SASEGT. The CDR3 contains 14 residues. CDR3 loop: CASSEEGPTYEQYF. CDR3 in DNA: TGTGCCAGCAGTGAAGAGGGCCCTACCTACGAGCAGTACTTC.

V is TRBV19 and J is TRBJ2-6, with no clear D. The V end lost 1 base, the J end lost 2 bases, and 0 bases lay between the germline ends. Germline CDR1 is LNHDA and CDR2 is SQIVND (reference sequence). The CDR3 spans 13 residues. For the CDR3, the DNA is TGTGCCAGTAGTATAGCTGGGGCCAACGTCCTGACTTTC. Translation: CASSIAGANVLTF.

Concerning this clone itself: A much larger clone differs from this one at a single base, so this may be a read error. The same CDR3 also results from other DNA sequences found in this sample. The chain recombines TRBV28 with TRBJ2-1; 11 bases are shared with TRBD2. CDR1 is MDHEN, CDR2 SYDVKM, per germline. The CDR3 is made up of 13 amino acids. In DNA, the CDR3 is TGCGCCACGGGACTAGCGGAGTACAATGAGCAGTTCTTC. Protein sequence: CATGLAEYNEQFF.

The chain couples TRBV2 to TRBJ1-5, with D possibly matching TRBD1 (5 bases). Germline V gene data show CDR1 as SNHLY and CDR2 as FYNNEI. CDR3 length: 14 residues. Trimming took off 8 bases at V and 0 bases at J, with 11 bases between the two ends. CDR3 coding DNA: TGTGCCAGCGGGGGTCTTATTAGCAATCAGCCCCAGCATTTT. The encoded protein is CASGGLISNQPQHF.